Below, 24 T cell receptor beta chains from the same sample are listed, as sequenced in a study of cytomegalovirus exposure and HLA in healthy donors. The PCR was carried out with 60 Vbeta primers and 13 Jbeta primers. Produced via immunoSEQ multiplex PCR; TCRdb's table is partial and in-frame only. Here the sample spans fewer than 200,000 clones, roughly 74% being singletons. Sequenced sample: PBMCs. The receptors stem from a woman aged 25 to 45 in good health and CMV-seronegative.

This sequence joins TRBV6-1 and TRBJ2-1, with D unclear. Trimming removed 5 bases at V and 0 bases at J, with 8 bases between. CDR1 MNHNS and CDR2 SASEGT come from the germline V gene. This CDR3 comprises 14 residues. DNA of the CDR3: TGTGCCAGCAGTAGCATGAGCTCCTACAATGAGCAGTTCTTC. This translates into CASSSMSSYNEQFF.

The chain links TRBV6-1 to TRBJ1-4, with unresolved D. The CDR3 has 13 residues. Trimming stripped 10 bases from V and 6 bases from J, with 15 bases between. From germline, CDR1 is MNHNS and CDR2 SASEGT. The CDR3 DNA follows: TGTGCCACCGAGGGCAGCTTTGATGAAAAACTGTTTTTT. It specifies CATEGSFDEKLFF.

V usage is TRBV19 and J usage is TRBJ1-2; D possibly corresponds to TRBD1 (5 bases). Germline V gene sequence: CDR1 LNHDA, CDR2 SQIVND (reference sequence). V was shortened by 6 bases and J by 1 base, with 12 bases between the two germline ends. The CDR3 has 14 amino acids. The CDR3 DNA reads TGTGCCAGTAGAGCCGGGACTTTTAACTATGGCTACACCTTC. It is translated as CASRAGTFNYGYTF. The variable domain in full, with the rest retrieved from reference TRBV19 and TRBJ1-2, is DGGITQSPKYLFRKEGQNVTLSCEQNLNHDAMYWYRQDPGQGLRLIYYSQIVNDFQKGDIAEGYSVSREKKESFPLTVTSAQKNPTAFYLCASRAGTFNYGYTFGSGTRLTVV.

V usage is TRBV11-2 and J usage is TRBJ1-2, with D possibly being TRBD1 (6 bases). CDR3 size: 16 residues. The V gene lost 1 base and the J gene lost 3 bases, with 15 bases spanning the gap. CDR1 is SGHAT and CDR2 is FQNNGV in the germline V gene. The CDR3 DNA reads as TGTGCCAGCAGCTTAGTGAGGACAGCACTTCACTATGGCTACACCTTC. Its translation is CASSLVRTALHYGYTF.

The chain is built from TRBV7-2 and TRBJ2-7; 8 nucleotides line up with TRBD2. The CDR3 is made up of 15 amino acids. Germline loops: CDR1 SGHTA, CDR2 FQGNSA. After removal of 4 bases from V and 0 bases from J, the junction contained 5 bases not matched to a gene. CDR3 loop: CASSYRGGTSYEQYF. CDR3 DNA sequence: TGTGCCAGCAGCTACCGGGGGGGCACCTCCTACGAGCAGTACTTC.

This clone was detected a few times. The chain is built from TRBV28 and TRBJ2-7; D is uncertain. Germline values: CDR1 MDHEN, CDR2 SYDVKM. The CDR3 sequence is 14 residues long. V was trimmed by 1 base and J by 1 base, leaving 8 bases between them. CDR3 bases: TGTGCCAGCAGTTTATCCATTCTATCCTACGAGCAGTACTTC. This translates into CASSLSILSYEQYF.

The chain uses TRBV30 and TRBJ2-7, with D maybe TRBD1 (5 bases). The CDR3 covers 11 residues. V lost 5 bases and J 0 bases, leaving 5 bases between the germline ends. The germline V gene encodes CDR1 GTSNPN and CDR2 SVGIG (reference sequence). CDR3 in DNA: TGTGCCTGGGACAGCTCCTACGAGCAGTACTTC. Residues: CAWDSSYEQYF. The full variable domain, with the rest looked up from reference TRBV30 and TRBJ2-7, is SQTIHQWPATLVQPVGSPLSLECTVEGTSNPNLYWYRQAAGRGLQLLFYSVGIGQISSEVPQNLSASRPQDRQFILSSKKLLLSDSGFYLCAWDSSYEQYFGPGTRLTVT.

The rearrangement joins TRBV27 to TRBJ2-1, with 7 bases lining up with TRBD1. Germline CDR1 and CDR2: MNHEY and SMNVEV (reference sequence). V dropped 6 bases and J dropped 4; count of bases not matched to a gene: 3. The length of the CDR3 is 13 residues. CDR3 in amino acids: CASRGQTYNEQFF. The CDR3 DNA follows: TGTGCCAGCAGGGGACAGACTTACAATGAGCAGTTCTTC.

The chain has TRBV6-1 and TRBJ1-2, with a tentative D call TRBD1 (6 bases). CDR1 MNHNS and CDR2 SASEGT come from the germline V gene. Between the trimmed V and J ends, which lost 8 bases and 0 bases, there was a span of 13 bases. The CDR3 is made up of 14 amino acids. The CDR3 sequence is CASSWTDANYGYTF. The CDR3 nucleotides are TGTGCCAGCTCATGGACAGACGCTAACTATGGCTACACCTTC.

This clone has just a few counts. This chain links TRBV5-1 with TRBJ1-2; possible D gene TRBD1, 5 bases. CDR1 SGHRS and CDR2 YFSETQ come from the germline V gene. This CDR3 is 15 amino acids long. Trimming left V 0 bases short and J 4 bases short, with 13 bases between. The CDR3 loop is CASSLAGGFRYGYTF. In DNA form, the CDR3 reads TGCGCCAGCAGCTTGGCCGGGGGGTTTCGCTATGGCTACACCTTC.

The chain recombines TRBV5-4 with TRBJ2-5; 8 bases map to TRBD2. V dropped 4 bases and J dropped 6; count of bases not matched to a gene: 8. CDR3 size: 14 residues. Germline CDR1 reads SGHNT; CDR2 reads YYREEE (reference sequence). CDR3 sequence reads: CASSREGGEKTQYF. As DNA, the CDR3 is TGTGCCAGCAGCCGGGAGGGGGGGGAGAAGACCCAGTACTTC.

The V gene is TRBV7-9, the J gene TRBJ1-5, with 9 positions matching TRBD1. J was trimmed by 7 bases and V by 0 bases; bases with no gene match: 7. In germline, CDR1 is SEHNR, CDR2 FQNEAQ (reference sequence). The CDR3 extends over 16 amino acids. The DNA of the CDR3 is TGTGCCAGCAGCTTAGCAGTGGGACAGGGAGGACAGCCCCAGCATTTT. Its translation is CASSLAVGQGGQPQHF.

V and J are TRBV11-2 and TRBJ2-3, with D possibly TRBD2 on 5 matching bases. V gave up 0 bases and J gave up 1 base, with 17 bases separating them. Per germline, CDR1 SGHAT and CDR2 FQNNGV. CDR3 length equals 18 residues. The CDR3 reads CASSLDLTGTLGTDTQYF. DNA of the CDR3: TGTGCCAGCAGCTTAGATCTAACGGGCACACTAGGCACAGATACGCAGTATTTT.

The rearrangement uses TRBV4-1 and TRBJ2-5; D gene unclear. The CDR3 totals 12 residues. Germline assignment: CDR1 MGHRA and CDR2 YSYEKL. Between the trimmed V and J ends, which lost 2 bases and 4 bases, there was a span of 5 bases. The DNA of the CDR3 is TGCGCCAGCAGCCAACACGGAGAGACCCAGTACTTC. Its translation: CASSQHGETQYF.

The chain uses TRBV10-3 and TRBJ2-5; TRBD2 matches 8 bases. Germline V gives CDR1 ENHRY, CDR2 SYGVKD. After removal of 4 bases from V and 3 bases from J, the junction contained 1 base not matched to a gene. The CDR3 has 13 amino acids. DNA of the CDR3: TGTGCCATCAGTGGGGGACTAGAAGAGACCCAGTACTTC. Protein: CAISGGLEETQYF.

The V gene is TRBV5-3, the J gene TRBJ1-1; D remains ambiguous. TRBV5-3 is assigned to the ORF class and has an uncertain function. The CDR3 spans 20 residues. Trimming took off 4 bases at V and 0 bases at J, with 28 bases between the two ends. The CDR3 nucleotides are TGTGCCAGAAGCCCAGGCCCGCAGACCACCACCCCTCCATTGAACACTGAAGCTTTCTTT. Translated, it gives CARSPGPQTTTPPLNTEAFF.

This clone was picked up a small number of times. This chain connects TRBV13 to TRBJ2-5; tentatively, D is TRBD1 (6 bases). CDR1 and CDR2 from the germline V gene are PRHDT and FYEKMQ (reference sequence). The CDR3 has 13 residues. The V and J ends lost 1 base and 5 bases respectively, with 8 bases between them. The CDR3, as DNA: TGTGCCAGCAGCTTAGACAGGGCGGAGACCCAGTACTTC. Translation: CASSLDRAETQYF.

V is TRBV9 and J is TRBJ2-1; D may be TRBD1 (6 bases). The germline gives CDR1 SGDLS, CDR2 YYNGEE. The CDR3 extends over 16 amino acids. V gave up 0 bases and J gave up 2 bases, with 12 bases separating them. The DNA of the CDR3 is TGTGCCAGCAGCGTAGTGCCGACAGGTACCTACAATGAGCAGTTCTTC. It yields the protein CASSVVPTGTYNEQFF. Complete variable domain (other parts from reference TRBV9 and TRBJ2-1): DSGVTQTPKHLITATGQRVTLRCSPRSGDLSVYWYQQSLDQGLQFLIQYYNGEERAKGNILERFSAQQFPDLHSELNLSSLELGDSALYFCASSVVPTGTYNEQFFGPGTRLTVL.

This clone has just one count. The V call is TRBV7-2, the J call TRBJ1-5; 8 bases map to TRBD1. V was pared by 6 bases and J by 5 bases, with 9 bases of the junction left unmatched. The CDR3 loop spans 15 amino acids. CDR1 and CDR2 (germline): SGHTA, FQGNSA. CDR3 sequence (DNA): TGTGCCAGCAGTGATAGGACAGGGATGGATCAGCCCCAGCATTTT. Translation: CASSDRTGMDQPQHF.

The chain carries TRBV7-2 and TRBJ2-5; tentatively, D is TRBD1 (6 bases). V was pared by 5 bases and J by 4 bases, with 17 bases between. Looked up from germline, CDR1 is SGHTA and CDR2 is FQGNSA. This CDR3 has 15 amino acids. CDR3 protein: CASSPGLQGIETQYF. The CDR3 DNA reads as TGTGCCAGCAGCCCCGGATTACAGGGAATAGAGACCCAGTACTTC.

This chain links TRBV7-3 with TRBJ1-1, with D possibly being TRBD1 (6 bases). V shed 4 bases and J shed 5 bases, with 14 bases lying between them. CDR3 size: 14 residues. Germline V CDR1 and CDR2: SGHTA, FQGTGA. Here the CDR3 reads CASSSQGPGTEAFF. CDR3 coding DNA: TGTGCCAGCAGCTCACAGGGCCCGGGAACTGAAGCTTTCTTT.

This rearrangement joins TRBV6-1 to TRBJ2-1, with TRBD2 matching 10 bases. The CDR3 is made up of 15 amino acids. CDR1 MNHNS and CDR2 SASEGT come from the germline V gene. Trimming cost V 4 bases and J 4 bases; bases outside gene matches: 4. The CDR3 loop reads CASSVLAGEYNEQFF. Here the CDR3 DNA reads TGTGCCAGCAGTGTGCTAGCGGGAGAATACAATGAGCAGTTCTTC.

In this sample, this clone turned up a few times. This chain connects TRBV13 to TRBJ2-7, with 7 bases identical to TRBD1. Germline CDR1 and CDR2: PRHDT and FYEKMQ (reference sequence). There are 15 residues in the CDR3. With V trimmed by 1 base and J by 0 bases, 3 bases remained unmatched. DNA for the CDR3: TGTGCCAGCAGCTTAGCCAGGGGGAACTCCTACGAGCAGTACTTC. It codes for CASSLARGNSYEQYF.

The chain combines TRBV7-6 with TRBJ2-7; the D gene is possibly TRBD1 (6 bases). The V gene's germline CDR1 is SGHVS and CDR2 FNYEAQ. V was clipped by 5 bases and J by 3 bases, with 23 bases between them. The CDR3 length is 17 residues. CDR3 region: CASSPTWGTGSIYEQYF. CDR3 nucleotide sequence: TGTGCCAGCAGCCCGACCTGGGGAACAGGGTCTATCTACGAGCAGTACTTC. Full variable domain (missing parts from reference TRBV7-6 and TRBJ2-7): GAGVSQSPRYKVTKRGQDVALRCDPISGHVSLYWYRQALGQGPEFLTYFNYEAQQDKSGLPNDRFSAERPEGSISTLTIQRTEQRDSAMYRCASSPTWGTGSIYEQYFGPGTRLTVT.